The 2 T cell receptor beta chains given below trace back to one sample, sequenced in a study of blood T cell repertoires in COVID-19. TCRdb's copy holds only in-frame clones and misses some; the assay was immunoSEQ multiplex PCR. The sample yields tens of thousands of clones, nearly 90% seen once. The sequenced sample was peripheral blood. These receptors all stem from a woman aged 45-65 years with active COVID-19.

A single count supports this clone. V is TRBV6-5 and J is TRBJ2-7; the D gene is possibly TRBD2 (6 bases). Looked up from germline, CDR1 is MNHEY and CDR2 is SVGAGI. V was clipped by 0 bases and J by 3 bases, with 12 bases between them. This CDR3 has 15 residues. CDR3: CASSYSVEGGYEQYF. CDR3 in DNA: TGTGCCAGCAGTTACTCCGTGGAGGGAGGCTACGAGCAGTACTTC.

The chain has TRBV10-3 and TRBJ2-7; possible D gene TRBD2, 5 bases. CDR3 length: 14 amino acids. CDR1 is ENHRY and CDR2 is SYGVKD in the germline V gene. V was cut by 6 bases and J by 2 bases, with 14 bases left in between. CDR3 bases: TGTGCCATCAGAATTCGCGGAGGCGCCTACGAGCAGTACTTC. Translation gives CAIRIRGGAYEQYF.